A selection of T cell receptor beta chains follows, all from one sample in a study. MiXCR, applied by TCRdb to the 5' RACE reads, yields one record per CDR3 protein. The table records around 50,000 distinct CDR3 sequences, roughly 25% of them present only once. The sample consisted of tumor-infiltrating Tregs sorted from the breast tumor. These receptors were obtained from a female donor with breast cancer. Both conserved end residues are part of each CDR3. The D gene is left open where the match is weak. Where a row states a size, it is once, few, many or the class of an expanded clone; other rows omit it.

TRBV10-3 | NA | NA | CAISETESEAFF
TRBV4-1 | few | TRBD2 | CASSQAGLAGVDTQYF
TRBV20-1 | few | TRBD2 | CSALPIWTSGGDFSSYEQYF
TRBV5-1 | many | NA | CASSSGTQGTEAFF
TRBV19 | NA | TRBD2 | CASQLAGEYNEQFF
TRBV20-1 | NA | NA | CSALPVLGGGTDTQYF
TRBV12-3/TRBV12-4 | many | NA | CASSDSGRQPQHF
TRBV5-1 | many | TRBD1 | CASSSDRGETEQYF
TRBV7-8 | many | NA | CASSRLIRGETQYF
TRBV6-5 | once | TRBD2 | CASSSSGLASETQYF
TRBV29-1 | NA | NA | CSAKTSSNQPQHF
TRBV5-1 | few | NA | CASSLHRMTEKLFF
TRBV7-2 | NA | TRBD1 | CASSLAGRGRGNTIYF
TRBV28 | many | NA | CASTRDQRRVDF
TRBV20-1 | NA | NA | CSATRGASEAFF
TRBV20-1 | NA | NA | CSVEKSGTQYF
TRBV7-9 | medium-sized | NA | CASSLGSRNIQYF